The subject of this entry is one T cell receptor (beta chain). Its antigen is unidentified. This sample stems from a study of cytomegalovirus exposure and HLA in healthy donors. About the research overall: Genetic ancestry analysis placed over 65% of the 400 or so donors that were genotyped in the Caucasian-associated cluster.

The PCR was carried out with 60 Vbeta primers and 13 Jbeta primers. Only in-frame clones appear in the TCRdb table, and some are missing; sequencing was by immunoSEQ multiplex PCR. The table has about 130,000 clones, more than 80% seen once; the top ten hold approximately 6.4%. The study, taken as a whole, reports: The availability of immune exposure information extended only to CMV serostatus.

CDR3 length: 16 amino acids. V was pared by 3 bases and J by 11 bases, with 25 bases between. Germline CDR1 SEHNR, CDR2 FQNEAQ (reference sequence). This chain connects TRBV7-9 to TRBJ1-1; D is unclear. This TCR was sampled from a woman aged 25 to 39 in good health and CMV-seropositive. The specimen was PBMCs. The CDR3 DNA reads TGTGCCAGCAGCTTGTGGGCAGGACGGTTTTCTGGAGGGGCTTTCTTT. This encodes CASSLWAGRFSGGAFF.